The present TCR beta chain was sequenced within a study of OX40 agonist ivuxolimab in advanced cancers. For the study at large: The study treated patients with ivuxolimab, an agonistic anti-OX40 (CD134) antibody. Three patients, one with hepatocellular carcinoma and two with cutaneous melanoma, responded partially.

Germline values: CDR1 MNHEY, CDR2 SMNVEV (reference sequence). Trimming shortened V by 5 bases and J by 0 bases, and 7 bases separated the two germline ends. This CDR3 has 13 amino acids. The protocol was immunoSEQ multiplex PCR, while the TCRdb copy is restricted to in-frame clones and leaves out a portion. The sample carries around 50,000 clones, 90% to 95% recorded once. Comments on this clone: The antigen is unknown.

Broader study findings: With doses of 0.1 to 3.0 mg/kg, CD4+ and CD8+ blood T cells had undergone clonal expansion by week 6.

The sample here was CD4+ or CD8+ T cells sorted from blood, taken in a trial of the OX40 agonist ivuxolimab. The clonotype originates from an adult with an advanced solid tumor such as melanoma, head and neck, liver or kidney cancer. The J gene is TRBJ1-1, the V gene TRBV27; D remains unclear. The DNA for the CDR3 is TGTGCCAGCAGTATCACCGTGAACACTGAAGCTTTCTTT. Its translation: CASSITVNTEAFF.